This TCR beta chain was documented in a study of blood T cells in healthy people across ages. Findings of the study overall: Possibly confounding the expanded clonotype changes was the fact that donor CMV status was unknown. Strongly correlated with naive T cell percentage was TCR beta diversity. Across the age range, TCR beta diversity per million T cells fell in a roughly linear way.

About 10 milliliters was the volume of peripheral blood drawn from each donor. As to this clonotype: What it recognizes is unknown.

The V gene's germline CDR1 is GTSNPN and CDR2 SVGIG (reference sequence). The CDR3 length is 13 residues. Through a sample-barcoded 5' primer and a J-beta primer mix, a second PCR was run for roughly 7 to 11 cycles. MiXCR, applied by TCRdb to the 5' RACE reads, yields one record per CDR3 protein. The data contain more than 1 million distinct CDR3 sequences, 40% to 50% of them singletons. Sequencing was carried out using blood. The J gene is TRBJ2-4, the V gene TRBV30, with D tentatively TRBD1 (7 bases). TRBJ2-7 matches the DNA end more closely, so the J call is doubtful. The receptor was isolated from an older woman in good health. In DNA, the CDR3 is TGTGCCTGGAATCGACAGGGAGGTCACGAGCAGTACTTC. Protein product: CAWNRQGGHEQYF.